The rows below give T cell receptor beta chains drawn from one sample of a study of T cell responses to AZD1222 COVID-19 vaccine. Clones were read by immunoSEQ multiplex PCR, and TCRdb kept only the in-frame ones, dropping some. In the table there are more than 100,000 clones, 92% of which are singletons. Material: peripheral blood, obtained 28 days after the second AZD1222 dose. The origin of the receptors is an adult who received the AZD1222 COVID-19 vaccine. CDR3s include the opening cysteine and the closing phenylalanine or tryptophan. Each record gives: D gene, clone size, J gene, V gene, CDR3 DNA, CDR3 protein. The D gene is left open where the match is weak. Only part of the rows carry a size: once, few, many, or a class if the clone is expanded.

D: -
size: -
J: TRBJ1-1
V: TRBV19
DNA: TGTGCCAGTAGTATCAAGATGAACACTGAAGCTTTCTTT
CDR3: CASSIKMNTEAFF

D: -
size: once
J: TRBJ1-1
V: TRBV5-4
DNA: TGTGCCAGCAGCTTGGCAAGGGGGAACACTGAAGCTTTCTTT
CDR3: CASSLARGNTEAFF

D: -
size: -
J: TRBJ1-4
V: TRBV19
DNA: TGTGCCAGTAGTCCCAGGACGTATGCAACTAATGAAAAACTGTTTTTT
CDR3: CASSPRTYATNEKLFF

D: TRBD1
size: -
J: TRBJ1-1
V: TRBV9
DNA: TGTGCCAGCAGTGGACAGGTTCGGGGCACTGAAGCTTTCTTT
CDR3: CASSGQVRGTEAFF

D: -
size: few
J: TRBJ2-2
V: TRBV5-1
DNA: TGCGCCAGCAGCTTGCCTTCCGTCGGGGTCACCGGGGAGCTGTTTTTT
CDR3: CASSLPSVGVTGELFF

D: -
size: -
J: TRBJ2-7
V: TRBV27
DNA: TGTGCCACCGCCTTTGGCGGTGGCGGCTACGAGCAGTACTTC
CDR3: CATAFGGGGYEQYF

D: -
size: -
J: TRBJ1-3
V: TRBV18
DNA: TGTGCCAGCTCACCATCCCCACGGGCAAGCTCTGGAAACACCATATATTTT
CDR3: CASSPSPRASSGNTIYF

D: -
size: -
J: TRBJ2-1
V: TRBV19
DNA: TGTGCCAGTAGTTTTCCTACACGACAGGCACTCTTCGGGGAGCAGTTCTTC
CDR3: CASSFPTRQALFGEQFF

D: -
size: -
J: TRBJ1-2
V: TRBV7-8
DNA: TGTGCCAGCAGCCCAATTGACTATGGCTACACCTTC
CDR3: CASSPIDYGYTF

D: TRBD2
size: once
J: TRBJ2-3
V: TRBV20-1
DNA: TGCAGTGCTAGTCCCGCTAGCGGGACAGATACGCAGTATTTT
CDR3: CSASPASGTDTQYF

D: -
size: -
J: TRBJ1-1
V: TRBV7-9
DNA: TGTGCCAGCAGTGAGAGGGAGGGCCCGAACACTGAAGCTTTCTTT
CDR3: CASSEREGPNTEAFF

D: -
size: -
J: TRBJ1-1
V: TRBV15
DNA: TGTGCCACCAGCCAATGGGAGACTGAAGCTTTCTTT
CDR3: CATSQWETEAFF

D: TRBD1
size: -
J: TRBJ1-4
V: TRBV29-1
DNA: TGCAGCGTTTCGAACGGACAGGGAGAAGGAGAAAAACTGTTTTTT
CDR3: CSVSNGQGEGEKLFF

D: TRBD1
size: -
J: TRBJ1-1
V: TRBV2
DNA: TGTGCCAGCACCAGTACAGGGGGCTTAACTGAAGCTTTCTTT
CDR3: CASTSTGGLTEAFF

D: -
size: -
J: TRBJ2-7
V: TRBV5-1
DNA: TGCGCCAGCAGCTTGGGTGGGGGCTACGAGCAGTACTTC
CDR3: CASSLGGGYEQYF

D: -
size: -
J: TRBJ1-2
V: TRBV29-1
DNA: TGCAGCGTTGGCTCCAAGGGGGGCTACACCTTC
CDR3: CSVGSKGGYTF

D: -
size: -
J: TRBJ2-3
V: TRBV28
DNA: TGTGCCAGCAGTGCCCCCACGGCCCCGTGGGCAGATACGCAGTATTTT
CDR3: CASSAPTAPWADTQYF

D: -
size: -
J: TRBJ1-5
V: TRBV6-5
DNA: TGTGCCAGCAGGTTTAGACAGGCTACCAATCAGCCCCAGCATTTT
CDR3: CASRFRQATNQPQHF

D: -
size: -
J: TRBJ1-2
V: TRBV28
DNA: TGTGCCAGCAGTTTACCCAGGGAGGGCTACACCTTC
CDR3: CASSLPREGYTF

D: -
size: -
J: TRBJ1-3
V: TRBV7-2
DNA: TGTGCCAGCAGCTTCAGGAACACCATATATTTT
CDR3: CASSFRNTIYF

D: TRBD2
size: -
J: TRBJ2-7
V: TRBV7-9
DNA: TGTGCCAGCAGCGCTGCCCTAGCGGGAGAATCCTACGAGCAGTACTTC
CDR3: CASSAALAGESYEQYF

D: TRBD1
size: -
J: TRBJ2-5
V: TRBV27
DNA: TGTGCCAGCAGTTTTGGGACAGATGAGACCCAGTACTTC
CDR3: CASSFGTDETQYF

D: -
size: -
J: TRBJ1-3
V: TRBV7-2
DNA: TGTGCCAGCACCGGACTACTGAGGGGAAACACCATATATTTT
CDR3: CASTGLLRGNTIYF

D: -
size: -
J: TRBJ2-5
V: TRBV18
DNA: TGTGCCAGCTCACCAGAGACAGAGCAAGAGACCCAGTACTTC
CDR3: CASSPETEQETQYF

D: TRBD1
size: few
J: TRBJ2-7
V: TRBV29-1
DNA: TGCAGCGCTGGGACAGGGGGCTACGAGCAGTACTTC
CDR3: CSAGTGGYEQYF

D: -
size: -
J: TRBJ1-1
V: TRBV20-1
DNA: TGCAGTGCTAGTAGAGAGGGGGGCGGGACTGAAGCTTTCTTT
CDR3: CSASREGGGTEAFF

D: TRBD1
size: -
J: TRBJ1-2
V: TRBV2
DNA: TGTGCCAGCAGTGAAGAGGGGACAGGGATTGGCTACACCTTC
CDR3: CASSEEGTGIGYTF

D: -
size: -
J: TRBJ2-7
V: TRBV6-1
DNA: TGTGCCAGCAGTGAAGTTGTGGAGCAGTACTTC
CDR3: CASSEVVEQYF

D: -
size: -
J: TRBJ1-5
V: TRBV5-1
DNA: TGCGCCAGCAGCTTGGGGATACAGGGATCCAATCAGCCCCAGCATTTT
CDR3: CASSLGIQGSNQPQHF

D: -
size: -
J: TRBJ1-4
V: TRBV2
DNA: TGTGCCAGCACTATGACACCAACTAATGAAAAACTGTTTTTT
CDR3: CASTMTPTNEKLFF

D: -
size: -
J: TRBJ2-1
V: TRBV5-4
DNA: TGTGCCAGCAGCTTGGATGGCGATCCAAGGAGTGAGCAGTTCTTC
CDR3: CASSLDGDPRSEQFF

D: -
size: -
J: TRBJ1-2
V: TRBV4-1
DNA: TGCGCCAGCAGCCAAGGCCCCTCACCGAGCTCCTTCACCTTC
CDR3: CASSQGPSPSSFTF

D: -
size: -
J: TRBJ2-1
V: TRBV5-4
DNA: TGTGCCAGCAGCCTTCCTCGGGGCGAACAGTTCTTC
CDR3: CASSLPRGEQFF

D: TRBD1
size: -
J: TRBJ2-1
V: TRBV6-6
DNA: TGTGCCAGCAGTTCCCCCGGGACAGGGACCACAGGGGAGCAGTTCTTC
CDR3: CASSSPGTGTTGEQFF

D: TRBD2
size: -
J: TRBJ2-5
V: TRBV18
DNA: TGTGCCAGCTCTCGGCGGGAGGGGAGAGAGACCCAGTACTTC
CDR3: CASSRREGRETQYF

D: -
size: -
J: TRBJ1-5
V: TRBV19
DNA: TGTGCCAGTAGCCCCACCCCCACAGGATATAGCAATCAGCCCCAGCATTTT
CDR3: CASSPTPTGYSNQPQHF

D: TRBD2
size: -
J: TRBJ2-3
V: TRBV9
DNA: TGTGCCAGCAGCGCCCCGTGGGGGACTAGCGGACCAGATACGCAGTATTTT
CDR3: CASSAPWGTSGPDTQYF

D: TRBD1
size: -
J: TRBJ1-1
V: TRBV15
DNA: TGTGCCACCCGTGGGACAGGGGAATTCACTGAAGCTTTCTTT
CDR3: CATRGTGEFTEAFF

D: -
size: -
J: TRBJ1-5
V: TRBV28
DNA: TGTGCCAGCAGTCTGGGACAAACGAATCAGCCCCAGCATTTT
CDR3: CASSLGQTNQPQHF

D: -
size: -
J: TRBJ1-2
V: TRBV19
DNA: TGTGCCAGTACCCGTGCTGGGGGGGCTTCGGCGGGATATGGCTACACCTTC
CDR3: CASTRAGGASAGYGYTF

D: TRBD1
size: -
J: TRBJ1-6
V: TRBV5-1
DNA: TGCGCCAGCAGCTTCTATACAGGGGGAAATAATTCACCCCTCCACTTT
CDR3: CASSFYTGGNNSPLHF

D: TRBD1
size: once
J: TRBJ2-1
V: TRBV7-9
DNA: TGTGCCAGCAGCTGGGGACAGGGCTTAAACAATGAGCAGTTCTTC
CDR3: CASSWGQGLNNEQFF

D: -
size: once
J: TRBJ2-1
V: TRBV28
DNA: TGTGCCAGCAGTTCGGGGGGCGCTTTCTACAATGAGCAGTTCTTC
CDR3: CASSSGGAFYNEQFF

D: TRBD1
size: -
J: TRBJ2-7
V: TRBV28
DNA: TGTGCCAGCAGTTTATTCGGGACAGCGAAGTACGAGCAGTACTTC
CDR3: CASSLFGTAKYEQYF

D: -
size: -
J: TRBJ1-5
V: TRBV28
DNA: TGTGCCAGCAGTCCCTCCTTCGGGGGGCAGGCTCAGCCCCAGCATTTT
CDR3: CASSPSFGGQAQPQHF

D: TRBD1
size: -
J: TRBJ1-1
V: TRBV28
DNA: TGTGCCAGCAGTTTAGCCGGGACAGCGATGAACACTGAAGCTTTCTTT
CDR3: CASSLAGTAMNTEAFF

D: -
size: -
J: TRBJ2-2
V: TRBV3-1/TRBV3-2
DNA: TGTGCCAGCAGCCAAGAGGTGGACAGCCTGAACACCGGGGAGCTGTTTTTT
CDR3: CASSQEVDSLNTGELFF

D: TRBD1
size: -
J: TRBJ1-4
V: TRBV6-5
DNA: TGTGCCAGCAGACCCTCGGGGACAGGAGGGGAAAAACTGTTTTTT
CDR3: CASRPSGTGGEKLFF

D: TRBD1
size: -
J: TRBJ1-1
V: TRBV19
DNA: TGTGCCAGTTCAAGACAGGGGAGCACTGAAGCTTTCTTT
CDR3: CASSRQGSTEAFF

D: TRBD1
size: -
J: TRBJ1-6
V: TRBV3-1/TRBV3-2
DNA: TGTGCCAGCAGCCAAGGACAGGGATCCTATAATTCACCCCTCCACTTT
CDR3: CASSQGQGSYNSPLHF

D: -
size: -
J: TRBJ1-2
V: TRBV25-1
DNA: TGTGCCAGCAGCCCGGGGGGGTTAGGGGGCTACACCTTC
CDR3: CASSPGGLGGYTF

D: -
size: -
J: TRBJ2-5
V: TRBV11-2
DNA: TGTGCCAGCAGCTTAGATCGGGCAGAAGAGACCCAGTACTTC
CDR3: CASSLDRAEETQYF

D: -
size: -
J: TRBJ2-7
V: TRBV5-4
DNA: TGTGCCAGCAGCCCTAACTCTAATTGGGCCTACGAGCAGTACTTC
CDR3: CASSPNSNWAYEQYF

D: -
size: -
J: TRBJ1-2
V: TRBV28
DNA: TGTGCCAGCAGTACGACAGCTGGCTACACCTTC
CDR3: CASSTTAGYTF

D: -
size: -
J: TRBJ1-6
V: TRBV11-1
DNA: TGTGCCAGCAGCTTAATCGACAGTTCACCCCTCCACTTT
CDR3: CASSLIDSSPLHF